The clone carrying this T cell receptor beta chain was counted between two and nine times. Its specificity is not known. These data belong to a study of post-analysis software for immune sequencing data. General study results and limits: A few TRBV segments appeared more often in patients than in controls, and TRBV5-6, TRBV5-1 and TRBV20-1 were among these.

The CDR3 has 15 amino acids. Germline V CDR1 and CDR2: KGHDR, SFDVKD. The V end lost 3 bases, the J end lost 0 bases, and 9 bases lay between the germline ends. Carried by the TCR beta cDNA libraries were unique molecular identifiers. TCRdb reanalysed the PCR reads using MiXCR and keeps one entry per CDR3 protein. Of around 200,000 distinct CDR3 sequences in the sample, about 30% were seen once. Sample: blood. The sequence derives from a girl aged 2-17 years with multiple sclerosis. The chain joins TRBV24-1 to TRBJ2-3; D is possibly TRBD1 (6 bases). This CDR3 reads CATSDPGQSTDTQYF. The CDR3 DNA reads TGTGCCACCAGTGATCCCGGACAGAGCACAGATACGCAGTATTTT.